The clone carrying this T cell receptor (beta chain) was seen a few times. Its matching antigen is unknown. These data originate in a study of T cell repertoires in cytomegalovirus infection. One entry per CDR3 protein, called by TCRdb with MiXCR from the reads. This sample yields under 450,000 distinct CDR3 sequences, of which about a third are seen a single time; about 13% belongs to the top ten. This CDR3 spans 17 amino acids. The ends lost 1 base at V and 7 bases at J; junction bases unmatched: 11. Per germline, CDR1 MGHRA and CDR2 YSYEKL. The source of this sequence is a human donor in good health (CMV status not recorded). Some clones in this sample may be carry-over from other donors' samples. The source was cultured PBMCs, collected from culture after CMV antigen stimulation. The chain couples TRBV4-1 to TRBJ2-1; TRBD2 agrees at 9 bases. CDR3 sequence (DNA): TGCGCCAGCAGCCAAGCTATCAGGATAGCGGGAGTAAATGAGCAGTTCTTC. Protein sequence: CASSQAIRIAGVNEQFF.